Listed below are T cell receptor beta chains from one sample, sequenced in a study of blood T cell repertoires in COVID-19. Sequencing used immunoSEQ multiplex PCR; TCRdb keeps in-frame clones, though not all of them. The repertoire holds approximately 300,000 clones, with less than 85% as singletons. Source material: PBMCs or T cells enriched from blood (not recorded which). The receptors come from a woman aged 30 to 39 who had been exposed to COVID-19. Both conserved end residues are part of each CDR3. A D gene is named only where the DNA matches it firmly. Size tells how often a clone was seen (once, few, many) or the class of an expanded clone, and some rows leave it out.

size,J,V,D,DNA,CDR3
-,TRBJ1-5,TRBV7-8,-,TGTGCCAGCAGCTTAGGCAGGGATAGCAATCAGCCCCAGCATTTT,CASSLGRDSNQPQHF
-,TRBJ1-3,TRBV7-9,TRBD1,TGTGCCAGCAGCCCTACCGGGACAGGAGGAAACACCATATATTTT,CASSPTGTGGNTIYF
-,TRBJ2-1,TRBV4-3,-,TGCGCCAGCAGCCAAGACCCCTTTGGAGGCTTAGCCTACAATGAGCAGTTCTTC,CASSQDPFGGLAYNEQFF
-,TRBJ2-5,TRBV7-2,-,TGTGCCAGCAGCTTAGCCATGATAAGAGGGACCCAGTACTTC,CASSLAMIRGTQYF
-,TRBJ1-2,TRBV30,TRBD1,TGTGCCTGGATAGGGACAGGGGGAGCCGGCTACACCTTC,CAWIGTGGAGYTF
-,TRBJ1-5,TRBV7-9,TRBD1,TGTGCCAGCAGCTTAGGACAGGGGGGTCAGCCCCAGCATTTT,CASSLGQGGQPQHF
-,TRBJ2-1,TRBV12-3/TRBV12-4,-,TGTGCCAGCAGTTTTGAGTCCAATGAGCAGTTCTTC,CASSFESNEQFF
-,TRBJ1-2,TRBV6-1,-,TGTGCCAGCAGTGAACAGGGTGAAATCGGCTACACCTTC,CASSEQGEIGYTF
-,TRBJ2-7,TRBV10-1,TRBD1,TGCGCCAGCAGTCGCAAAAGGACGCAGGGGGTTTCCTACGAGCAGTACTTC,CASSRKRTQGVSYEQYF
-,TRBJ1-2,TRBV6-2/TRBV6-3,-,TGTGCCAGCAGTTACGTGGCGGCGGGGAGCTATGGCTACACCTTC,CASSYVAAGSYGYTF
-,TRBJ2-3,TRBV4-1,TRBD1,TGCGCCAGCAGCCAAGTTAGGACAGGACGCACAGATACGCAGTATTTT,CASSQVRTGRTDTQYF
-,TRBJ1-1,TRBV9,-,TGTGCCAGCAGCGTAATCACGTCGGACACTGAAGCTTTCTTT,CASSVITSDTEAFF
-,TRBJ2-4,TRBV25-1,-,TGTGCCAGCAGTGCGCCCCGCGGAGGTCTGATGGACATTCAGTACTTC,CASSAPRGGLMDIQYF
once,TRBJ2-5,TRBV7-6,TRBD2,TGTGCCAGCAGCACCTGGCAAAACCCGGGGACTAGTCGGCGAGAGACCCAGTACTTC,CASSTWQNPGTSRRETQYF
-,TRBJ1-2,TRBV19,-,TGTGCCAGTAGTACACAGGGTTCGAACTATGGCTACACCTTC,CASSTQGSNYGYTF
-,TRBJ1-6,TRBV7-9,TRBD1,TGTGCCAGCAGCCGGAATGGACAGGGGAATTCACCCCTCCACTTT,CASSRNGQGNSPLHF
-,TRBJ1-1,TRBV6-5,-,TGTGCCAGCAGCCAGGCGAACACTGAAGCTTTCTTT,CASSQANTEAFF
-,TRBJ2-4,TRBV3-1/TRBV3-2,-,TGTGCCAGCAGCCAATACACAGGGGGGGGTTTCGACATTCAGTACTTC,CASSQYTGGGFDIQYF
-,TRBJ1-2,TRBV28,TRBD1,TGTGCCATCCGTACAGGGGGCTATGGCTACACCTTC,CAIRTGGYGYTF
-,TRBJ1-1,TRBV18,TRBD1,TGTGCCAGCTCACCCTCAGAGGGACAGGGGCTCACTGAAGCTTTCTTT,CASSPSEGQGLTEAFF
-,TRBJ1-5,TRBV19,-,TGTGCCAGTAGTGCGTCAGGGTTGGGGCAGCCCCAGCATTTT,CASSASGLGQPQHF
-,TRBJ1-2,TRBV20-1,TRBD1,TGCAGTGCCCCCGGACAGGGGGGCTACACCTTC,CSAPGQGGYTF
-,TRBJ2-7,TRBV5-1,-,TGCGCCAGCAGCTTTGACACGAGCTCCTACGAGCAGTACTTC,CASSFDTSSYEQYF
-,TRBJ2-1,TRBV5-1,-,TGCGCCAGCAGCTTGGTCCCCCAGGGGAACAATGAGCAGTTCTTC,CASSLVPQGNNEQFF
once,TRBJ2-2,TRBV7-9,TRBD1,TGTGCCAGCAGCTTATCAGGGGGCGGCGGGGAGCTGTTTTTT,CASSLSGGGGELFF
-,TRBJ2-1,TRBV5-8,TRBD1,TGTGCCAGCATCCGGACAGGAATCTCCTACAATGAGCAGTTCTTC,CASIRTGISYNEQFF
-,TRBJ1-2,TRBV5-8,TRBD1,TGTGCCAGCAGCTTGGTACAGTGGGACAGCGCTAACTATGGCTACACCTTC,CASSLVQWDSANYGYTF
-,TRBJ1-2,TRBV28,TRBD1,TGTGCCAGCAGTTTACCTCGGGACAGGTACTATGGCTACACCTTC,CASSLPRDRYYGYTF
once,TRBJ1-2,TRBV7-2,TRBD1,TGTGCCAGCAGCGCAACACAATTTTCAGGGGGCGCGCATGGCTACACCTTC,CASSATQFSGGAHGYTF
-,TRBJ1-3,TRBV30,-,TGTGCCTGGATTAACGGGGGACTGCCAGGAAACACCATATATTTT,CAWINGGLPGNTIYF
-,TRBJ2-1,TRBV28,TRBD2,TGTGCCAGCAGTACTGGGACTAGCGGGGAACCCTACAATGAGCAGTTCTTC,CASSTGTSGEPYNEQFF
-,TRBJ1-3,TRBV13,-,TGTGCCAGCAGCTTTCCCCTTGGAAGTTTCCGAGCGAACACCATATATTTT,CASSFPLGSFRANTIYF
-,TRBJ2-2,TRBV19,-,TGTGCCAGTAGTGAGACGAACACCGGGGAGCTGTTTTTT,CASSETNTGELFF
-,TRBJ2-5,TRBV10-2,-,TGCGCCAGCAGTCCCCCCGGGGAGGTTCAAGAGACCCAGTACTTC,CASSPPGEVQETQYF
-,TRBJ2-7,TRBV28,-,TGTGCCAGCAGTTTTAGCGGATATTCCTACGAGCAGTACTTC,CASSFSGYSYEQYF
-,TRBJ2-7,TRBV7-2,TRBD2,TGTGCCAGCAGCTTATTCCAGCGGGGAGCCTACGAGCAGTACTTC,CASSLFQRGAYEQYF
-,TRBJ2-7,TRBV10-2,TRBD1,TGCGCCAGCAGGACAGGGGACGGCTACGAGCAGTACTTC,CASRTGDGYEQYF
-,TRBJ2-7,TRBV18,-,TGTGCCAGCTCACCGAGTCCGGTCCACGAGCAGTACTTC,CASSPSPVHEQYF
-,TRBJ2-2,TRBV7-3,TRBD1,TGTGCCAGCAGCCAGGGGGCTAACACCGGGGAGCTGTTTTTT,CASSQGANTGELFF
-,TRBJ2-7,TRBV7-9,-,TGTGCCAGCAGCCCTAAGACAGCTTCCTACGAGCAGTACTTC,CASSPKTASYEQYF
-,TRBJ2-7,TRBV12-3/TRBV12-4,TRBD2,TGTGCCAGCAGAGCGGGAGCTGAGCAGTACTTC,CASRAGAEQYF
-,TRBJ1-5,TRBV28,TRBD1,TGTGCCAGCAGTTGGGACAGTCATCAGCCCCAGCATTTT,CASSWDSHQPQHF
-,TRBJ1-6,TRBV20-1,-,TGCAGTGCTAGTGGGGGAAACAAGGGGCCAGATAATTCACCCCTCCACTTT,CSASGGNKGPDNSPLHF
-,TRBJ1-2,TRBV19,TRBD1,TGTGCCAGTAGTATCGGGACAGCCGCTAACTATGGCTACACCTTC,CASSIGTAANYGYTF
-,TRBJ1-1,TRBV4-1,-,TGCGCCAGCAGCCAAGCAGGTTTTGAAGCTTTCTTT,CASSQAGFEAFF
-,TRBJ1-1,TRBV11-2,-,TGTGCCAGCAGCTCGGTACAGGGAAAGGACACTGAAGCTTTCTTT,CASSSVQGKDTEAFF
once,TRBJ1-5,TRBV7-9,-,TGTGCCAGCAGCACAACACAGGGTATGGGTCAGCCCCAGCATTTT,CASSTTQGMGQPQHF
-,TRBJ2-5,TRBV7-8,-,TGTGCCAGCAGCTTAGCGGAGGCTAAAAAGACCCAGTACTTC,CASSLAEAKKTQYF
-,TRBJ2-1,TRBV18,TRBD1,TGTGCCAGCTCCCCCTTAATAGGGGGCAACAATGAGCAGTTCTTC,CASSPLIGGNNEQFF
-,TRBJ1-5,TRBV5-5,-,TGTGCCAGCAGCTTGGAAGTGACAGCTCAGCCCCAGCATTTT,CASSLEVTAQPQHF
-,TRBJ1-1,TRBV2,-,TGTGCCAGCAGTCCAGGGGCTGACACTGAAGCTTTCTTT,CASSPGADTEAFF